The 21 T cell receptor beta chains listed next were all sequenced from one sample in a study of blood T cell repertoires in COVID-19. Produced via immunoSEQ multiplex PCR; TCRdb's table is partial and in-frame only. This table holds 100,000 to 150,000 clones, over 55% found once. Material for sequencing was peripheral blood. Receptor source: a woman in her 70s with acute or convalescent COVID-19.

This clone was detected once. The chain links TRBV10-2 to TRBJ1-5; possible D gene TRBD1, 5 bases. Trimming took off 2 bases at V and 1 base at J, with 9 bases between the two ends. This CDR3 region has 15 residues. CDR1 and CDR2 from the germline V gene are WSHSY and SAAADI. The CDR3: CASSERGGSNQPQHF. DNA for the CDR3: TGCGCCAGCAGTGAGAGGGGTGGGAGCAATCAGCCCCAGCATTTT.

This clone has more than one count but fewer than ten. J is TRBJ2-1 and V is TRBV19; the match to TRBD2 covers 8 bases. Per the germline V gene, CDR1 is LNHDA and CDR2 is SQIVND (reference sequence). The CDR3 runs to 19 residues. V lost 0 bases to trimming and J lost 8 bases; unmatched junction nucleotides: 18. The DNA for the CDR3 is TGTGCCAGTAGTATAGAAGGGTTGGCTGCGGGGGGTCTGTTGTATGAGCAGTTCTTC. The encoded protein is CASSIEGLAAGGLLYEQFF.

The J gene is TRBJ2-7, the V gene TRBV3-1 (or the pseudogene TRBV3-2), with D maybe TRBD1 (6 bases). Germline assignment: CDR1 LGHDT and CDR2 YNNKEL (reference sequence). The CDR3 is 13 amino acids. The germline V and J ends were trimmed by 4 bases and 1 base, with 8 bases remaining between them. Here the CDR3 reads CASSPQGSYEQYF. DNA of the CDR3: TGTGCCAGCAGCCCGCAGGGGTCCTACGAGCAGTACTTC.

The CDR3 DNA sequence: TGTGCCACTACCACAGGGGGTTTGAGCTCTGGAAACACCATATATTTT. Amino acids: CATTTGGLSSGNTIYF. V gene TRBV5-4 combines with J gene TRBJ1-3, with TRBD1 matching 8 bases. The germline gives CDR1 SGHNT, CDR2 YYREEE (reference sequence). V shed 9 bases, J shed 0 bases, and the junction held 11 bases outside the gene matches. The CDR3 covers 16 residues.

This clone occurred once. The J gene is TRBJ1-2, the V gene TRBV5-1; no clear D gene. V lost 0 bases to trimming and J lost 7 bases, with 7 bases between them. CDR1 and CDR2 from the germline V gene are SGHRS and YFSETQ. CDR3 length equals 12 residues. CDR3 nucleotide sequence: TGCGCCAGCAGCTTGGAACTTGGTGGCTACACCTTC. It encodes CASSLELGGYTF.

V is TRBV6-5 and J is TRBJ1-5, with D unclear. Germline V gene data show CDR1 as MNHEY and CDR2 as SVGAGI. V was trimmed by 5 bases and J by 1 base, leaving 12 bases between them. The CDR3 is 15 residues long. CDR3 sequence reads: CASSPRGPSNQPQHF. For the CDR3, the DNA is TGTGCCAGCAGTCCCAGAGGGCCAAGCAATCAGCCCCAGCATTTT.

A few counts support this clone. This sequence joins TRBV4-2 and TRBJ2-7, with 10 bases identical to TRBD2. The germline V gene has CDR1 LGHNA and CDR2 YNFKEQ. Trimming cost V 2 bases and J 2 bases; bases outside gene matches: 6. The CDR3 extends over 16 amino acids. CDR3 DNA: TGTGCCAGCAGCCAATCCGGACTAGCGGAGGCCTACGAGCAGTACTTC. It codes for CASSQSGLAEAYEQYF.

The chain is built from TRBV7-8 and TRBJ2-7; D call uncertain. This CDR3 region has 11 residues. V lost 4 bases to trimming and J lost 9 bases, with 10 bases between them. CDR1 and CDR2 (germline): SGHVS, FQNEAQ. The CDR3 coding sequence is TGTGCCAGCAGCTCTGGTCCGGGGCAGTACTTC. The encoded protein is CASSSGPGQYF.

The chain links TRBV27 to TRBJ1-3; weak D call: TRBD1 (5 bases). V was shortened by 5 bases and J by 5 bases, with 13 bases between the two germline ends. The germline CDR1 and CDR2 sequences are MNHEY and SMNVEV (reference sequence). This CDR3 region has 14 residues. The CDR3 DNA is TGTGCCAGCAGTCCCAGTAACAGGAGAAACACCATATATTTT. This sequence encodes CASSPSNRRNTIYF.

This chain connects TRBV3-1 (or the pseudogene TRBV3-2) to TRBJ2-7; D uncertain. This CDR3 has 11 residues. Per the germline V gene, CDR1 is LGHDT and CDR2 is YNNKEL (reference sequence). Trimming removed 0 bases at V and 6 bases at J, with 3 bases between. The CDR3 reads CASSQDLEQYF. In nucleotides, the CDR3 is TGTGCCAGCAGCCAAGATCTCGAGCAGTACTTC.

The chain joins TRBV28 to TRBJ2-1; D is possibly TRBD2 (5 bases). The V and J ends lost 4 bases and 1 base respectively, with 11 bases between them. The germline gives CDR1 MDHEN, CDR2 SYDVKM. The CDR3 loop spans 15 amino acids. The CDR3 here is CASSSDSLSYNEQFF. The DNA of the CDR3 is TGTGCCAGCAGTTCGGACTCTTTGTCCTACAATGAGCAGTTCTTC.

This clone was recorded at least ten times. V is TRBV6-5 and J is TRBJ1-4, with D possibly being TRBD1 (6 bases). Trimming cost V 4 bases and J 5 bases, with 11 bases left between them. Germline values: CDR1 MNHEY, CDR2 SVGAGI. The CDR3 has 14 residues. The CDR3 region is CASSLGGSNEKLFF. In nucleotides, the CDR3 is TGTGCCAGCAGTTTAGGGGGATCCAATGAAAAACTGTTTTTT.

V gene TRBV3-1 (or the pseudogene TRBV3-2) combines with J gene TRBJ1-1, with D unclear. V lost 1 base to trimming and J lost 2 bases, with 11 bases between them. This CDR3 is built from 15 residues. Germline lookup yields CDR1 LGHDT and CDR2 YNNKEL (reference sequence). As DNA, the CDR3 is TGTGCCAGCAGCCAAGCCCGCAGTTTCAACACTGAAGCTTTCTTT. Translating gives CASSQARSFNTEAFF.

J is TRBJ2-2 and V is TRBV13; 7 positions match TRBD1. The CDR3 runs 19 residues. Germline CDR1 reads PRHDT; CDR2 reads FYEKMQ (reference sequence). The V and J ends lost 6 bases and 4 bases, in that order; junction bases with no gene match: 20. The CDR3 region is CASRPLWGQNLRATGELFF. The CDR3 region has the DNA TGTGCCAGCAGACCGCTTTGGGGACAGAATTTACGTGCCACCGGGGAGCTGTTTTTT.

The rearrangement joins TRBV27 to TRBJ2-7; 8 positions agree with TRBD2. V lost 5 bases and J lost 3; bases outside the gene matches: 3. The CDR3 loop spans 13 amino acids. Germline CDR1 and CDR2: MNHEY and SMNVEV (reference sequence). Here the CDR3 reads CASSAAGGYEQYF. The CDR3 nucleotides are TGTGCCAGCAGTGCCGCGGGGGGCTACGAGCAGTACTTC.

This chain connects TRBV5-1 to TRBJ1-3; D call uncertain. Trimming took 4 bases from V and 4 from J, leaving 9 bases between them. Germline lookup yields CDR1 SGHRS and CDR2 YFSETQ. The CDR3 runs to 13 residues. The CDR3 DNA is TGCGCCAGCAGCAGGGAGCTGGGAAACACCATATATTTT. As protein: CASSRELGNTIYF. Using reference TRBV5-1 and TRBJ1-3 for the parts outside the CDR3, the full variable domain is KAGVTQTPRYLIKTRGQQVTLSCSPISGHRSVSWYQQTPGQGLQFLFEYFSETQRNKGNFPGRFSGRQFSNSRSEMNVSTLELGDSALYLCASSRELGNTIYFGEGSWLTVV.

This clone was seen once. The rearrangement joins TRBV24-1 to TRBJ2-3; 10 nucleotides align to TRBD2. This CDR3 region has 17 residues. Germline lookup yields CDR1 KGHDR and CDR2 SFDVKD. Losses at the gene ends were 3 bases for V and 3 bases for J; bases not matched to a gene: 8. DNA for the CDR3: TGTGCCACCAGTGATCCTGACCCAGCGGGGGGGACAGATACGCAGTATTTT. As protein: CATSDPDPAGGTDTQYF.

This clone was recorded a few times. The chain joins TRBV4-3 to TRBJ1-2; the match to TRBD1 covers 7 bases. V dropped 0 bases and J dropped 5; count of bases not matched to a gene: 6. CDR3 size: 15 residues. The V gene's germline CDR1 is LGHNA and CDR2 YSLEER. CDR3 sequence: CASSQERGQWYGYTF. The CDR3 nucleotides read TGCGCCAGCAGCCAAGAGAGGGGGCAATGGTATGGCTACACCTTC.

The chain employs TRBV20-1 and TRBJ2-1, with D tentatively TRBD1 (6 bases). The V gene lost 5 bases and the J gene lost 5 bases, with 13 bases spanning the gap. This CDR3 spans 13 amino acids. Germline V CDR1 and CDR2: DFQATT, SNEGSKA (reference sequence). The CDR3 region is CSAGVPGDNEQFF. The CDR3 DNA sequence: TGCAGTGCTGGTGTTCCAGGGGACAATGAGCAGTTCTTC.

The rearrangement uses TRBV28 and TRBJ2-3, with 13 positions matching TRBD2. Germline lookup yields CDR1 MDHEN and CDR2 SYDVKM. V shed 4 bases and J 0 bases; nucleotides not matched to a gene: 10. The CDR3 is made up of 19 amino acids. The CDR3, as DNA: TGTGCCAGCAGTTCGGGACTAGCGGGATGGGGGCCTAGCACAGATACGCAGTATTTT. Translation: CASSSGLAGWGPSTDTQYF.

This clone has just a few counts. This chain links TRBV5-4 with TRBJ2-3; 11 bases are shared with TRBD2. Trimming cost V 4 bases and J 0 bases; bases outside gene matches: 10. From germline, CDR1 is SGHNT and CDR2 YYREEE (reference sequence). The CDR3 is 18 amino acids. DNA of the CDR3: TGTGCCAGCAGCCTCGGGGGTAGCGGGGGGGCTAGCACAGATACGCAGTATTTT. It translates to CASSLGGSGGASTDTQYF.